This TCR beta chain came from a study of cytomegalovirus exposure and HLA in healthy donors. Findings and caveats of the study: Based on reports, TCR beta sequences accurately predicted HLA-A and HLA-B alleles for most subjects. Among immune exposure information, only CMV serostatus was available.

13 Jbeta primers and 60 Vbeta primers were used for the PCR. Sequencing used immunoSEQ multiplex PCR; TCRdb keeps in-frame clones, though not all of them. The data hold about 200,000 clones, with around 73% observed a single time. Note on this clone: The antigen is not known.

Trimming removed 2 bases at V and 5 bases at J, with 10 bases between. This CDR3 has 14 amino acids. The germline gives CDR1 SGHTA, CDR2 FQGNSA. Specimen: PBMCs. The receptor's source is a male donor in good health and CMV-seronegative. The J gene is TRBJ1-5, the V gene TRBV7-2; tentative D call: TRBD1 (5 bases). CDR3 region: CASSLQGGDQPQHF. The DNA for the CDR3 is TGTGCCAGCAGCTTACAGGGAGGGGATCAGCCCCAGCATTTT. Supplemented by reference TRBV7-2 and TRBJ1-5, the full variable domain reads GAGVSQSPSNKVTEKGKDVELRCDPISGHTALYWYRQSLGQGLEFLIYFQGNSAPDKSGLPSDRFSAERTGGSVSTLTIQRTQQEDSAVYLCASSLQGGDQPQHFGDGTRLSIL.